This T cell receptor (beta chain) was captured by sequencing in a study of human T cells and chemical hapten exposure (dated by TCRdb to about 2021). Looking at the study overall: For sensitization, 2% DPC in acetone was applied to an approximately 2 cm by approximately 2 cm area of upper inner arm skin. Weekly therapeutic DPC doses were additionally applied to the scalp of patients throughout the roughly 25-week study period. Patch testing on the upper back used Finn chambers containing 0.01% DPC, with scoring done after 6 days according to International Contact Dermatitis Research Group standards. Alopecia areata with under or over 50% scalp involvement, alopecia totalis and alopecia universalis were represented in the patient cohort, which was mostly female. Libraries were pooled for sequencing, and per-sample TCR yields varied mainly because of small differences in library volumes within the pool. This study followed changes in the peripheral blood TCR repertoire in vivo during primary and secondary sensitization of alopecia patients to the hapten diphenylcyclopropenone (DPC). Patient blood was sampled pre-sensitization (week 0) and at 2, 6 and about 24 weeks after DPC sensitization. Blood for TCR sequencing was provided by twenty-nine alopecia patients at one to four time points (pre-sensitization, 2, 6 and 24 weeks).

Library creation used RACE. The listed sequencing device is NextSeq 500. During library preparation, unique molecular identifiers were attached to individual cDNA molecules so that TCRs could be counted quantitatively and reproducibly. Both TCR alpha and TCR beta chains were sequenced from each blood RNA sample. In the original analysis: A median of around 100,000 TCRs per sample was observed, with a range of about 23,224 to 700,000. The Decombinator software suite was used to annotate the V, J and CDR3 of the TCR reads. For PS versus PT1 abundance plots, all samples were subsampled to the same number of TCRs (28,000). Expanded TCRs were defined as absent before sensitization and observed at least eight times at the 2-week time point. TCRdb handled the public reads itself, with Q25 trimming in fastp and clone calling in MiXCR, and kept productive beta chains. Here each entry gathers all rows of one CDR3 protein and keeps the most common genes and DNA. The V and J calls, along with clone size, are taken from TCRdb and not from the paper's own processing. The sample contains approximately 77,000 distinct CDR3 sequences, less than 15% of them found a single time. Of the sample, roughly 4.6% is held by the ten largest clones.

This clonotype was counted at least ten times. Its binding antigen is unknown. No quality values exist for individual bases; no much larger clone is one base distant. Sample time point, as interpreted from the label and publication: pre-sensitization, week 0. The sample's treatment or condition label, decoded: therapeutic diphenylcyclopropenone sensitization with weekly scalp DPC. At every patch-test visit, the blood draw took place before the patch test was put on. Eligible patients were aged 18 to 70, diagnosed with alopecia, deemed suitable for DPC therapy, and excluded if pregnant. Unfractionated whole blood was collected in Tempus Blood RNA tubes, and total RNA was extracted from that blood. The germline V gene provides CDR1 SGHRS and CDR2 YFSETQ. The CDR3 starts with the cysteine, ends with the phenylalanine, and has 15 residues. Kept here is only the CDR3 DNA, which spans 45 bases and is read in frame from base 1. A distance of 14 bases separates the germline ends of V and J, which lose 5 bases and 0 bases respectively.

General conclusions and limits of the study: Significantly more large CDR3 similarity clusters were formed by expanded TCRs than by pre-sensitization or healthy control sets, consistent with antigen-driven responses. The number of PT1 expanded TCRs positively correlated with patch test score, significant at thresholds 8, 16 and 32 but not 4. Because every patient had alopecia, a presumed autoimmune disease, the patients' immune response might differ from that of healthy individuals. The number of TCRs above 1 in 1000 frequency did not change with DPC sensitization; there was no evidence of global repertoire structure alterations. Repeated subsampling changed both the strength of the expansion versus patch-test correlation and the threshold at which that correlation became significant.

This sequence uses TRBV5-1 and TRBJ2-5; the D gene is perhaps TRBD2, on 5 matching bases. The sequences come from whole blood, collected in connection with sensitization to the hapten diphenylcyclopropenone (DPC). The clonotype was recovered from a woman aged 50 to 65 with alopecia areata. Some clones in this sample may be carry-over from other donors' samples. The CDR3 region: CASSGSGAYQETQYF. The DNA reads TGCGCCAGCAGTGGGAGCGGAGCGTACCAAGAGACCCAGTACTTC.